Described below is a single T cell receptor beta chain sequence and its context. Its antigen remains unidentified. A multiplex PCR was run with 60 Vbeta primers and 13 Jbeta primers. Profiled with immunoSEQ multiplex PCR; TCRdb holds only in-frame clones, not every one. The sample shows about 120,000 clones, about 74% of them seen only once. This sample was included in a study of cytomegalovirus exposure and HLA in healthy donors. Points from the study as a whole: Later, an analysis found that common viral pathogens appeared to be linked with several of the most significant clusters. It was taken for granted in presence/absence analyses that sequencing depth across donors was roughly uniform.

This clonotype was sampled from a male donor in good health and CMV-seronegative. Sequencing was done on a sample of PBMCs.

CDR3 loop: CASSQESGIQETQYF. In nucleotides, the CDR3 is TGCGCCAGCAGCCAAGAAAGCGGGATCCAAGAGACCCAGTACTTC. The gene calls are TRBV4-1 and TRBJ2-5; 7 nucleotides align to TRBD2. The CDR3 length is 15 residues. V gave up 0 bases and J gave up 1 base; unmatched junction bases: 2. Germline CDR1 MGHRA, CDR2 YSYEKL.